What follows are 4 T cell receptor beta chains derived from one specimen sequenced in a study of T cell clonality in common variable immunodeficiency. Method: immunoSEQ multiplex PCR; TCRdb's copy keeps in-frame clones and lacks some. The sample is made up of about 52,000 clones, none counted only once. Sequencing input: peripheral blood mononuclear cells. The receptors were gathered from a person aged 18 to 75 in good health.

This clone was seen ten or more times. The CDR3 extends 3 residues past the end of the read, so its final part is completed from the germline J gene. V usage is TRBV5-1 and J usage is TRBJ1-1; TRBD1 aligns across 10 bases. There are 13 residues in the CDR3. The junction had 1 base not matched to a gene; V was cut back by 5 bases and J by 3 bases. Germline V lookup: CDR1 SGHRS, CDR2 YFSETQ. The covered CDR3 bases are TGCGCCAGCAGAGGGACAGGGGACACTGAA. This gives the protein CASRGTGDTE. The full CDR3 protein is CASRGTGDTEAFF. The variable domain in full, completed from reference TRBV5-1 and TRBJ1-1, reads KAGVTQTPRYLIKTRGQQVTLSCSPISGHRSVSWYQQTPGQGLQFLFEYFSETQRNKGNFPGRFSGRQFSNSRSEMNVSTLELGDSALYLCASRGTGDTEAFFGQGTRLTVV.

There are many counts of this clone. The sample carries other DNA sequences with the same CDR3. The sequenced CDR3 bases are TGTGCCAGCAGTGAAGTCGCTGGACAGGGGGGAGAGACC. This sequence encodes CASSEVAGQGGET. The complete CDR3 sequence is CASSEVAGQGGETQYF. The rearrangement joins TRBV6-1 to TRBJ2-5; TRBD1 aligns across 10 bases. The read halts 3 residues ahead of the CDR3 end, with the missing end drawn from the germline J gene. The CDR3 has 16 residues. V was pared by 1 base and J by 4 bases, with 6 bases of the junction left unmatched. Per germline, CDR1 MNHNS and CDR2 SASEGT.

This clone was counted many times. The sequence runs out 3 residues before the end of the CDR3; the remainder is reconstructed from the germline J gene. V is TRBV20-1 and J is TRBJ2-1; 9 bases align to TRBD2. The CDR3 length is 12 residues. Germline values: CDR1 DFQATT, CDR2 SNEGSKA (reference sequence). The V gene end was trimmed by 6 bases and the J gene end by 9 bases; junction bases not matched to a gene: 6. This CDR3 reads CSASSGGSEQFF. The DNA read from the CDR3 is TGCAGTGCGAGTAGCGGGGGTTCTGAG.

There are a few counts of this clone. The read ends 3 residues shy of where the CDR3 ends; the end is completed using the germline J gene. The V and J genes are TRBV30 and TRBJ2-4; D perhaps matches TRBD1 (5 bases). Per the germline V gene, CDR1 is GTSNPN and CDR2 is SVGIG (reference sequence). CDR3 length: 13 residues. The covered CDR3 bases are TGTGCCTGGACCGCCAGGGTTGTCTATGGT. This gives the protein CAWTARVVYG. The entire CDR3 is CAWTARVVYGQYF.